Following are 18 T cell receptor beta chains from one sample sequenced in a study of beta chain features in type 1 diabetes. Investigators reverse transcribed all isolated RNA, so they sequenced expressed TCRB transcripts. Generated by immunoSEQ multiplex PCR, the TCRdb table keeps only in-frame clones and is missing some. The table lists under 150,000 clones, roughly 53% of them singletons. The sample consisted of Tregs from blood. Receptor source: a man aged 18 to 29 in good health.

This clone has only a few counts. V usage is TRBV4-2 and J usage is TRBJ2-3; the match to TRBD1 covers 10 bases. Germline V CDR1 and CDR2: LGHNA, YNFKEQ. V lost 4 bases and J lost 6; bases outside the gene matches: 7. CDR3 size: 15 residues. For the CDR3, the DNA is TGTGCCAGCAGCCTCCAGGGACAGGGGAGGGATACGCAGTATTTT. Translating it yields CASSLQGQGRDTQYF.

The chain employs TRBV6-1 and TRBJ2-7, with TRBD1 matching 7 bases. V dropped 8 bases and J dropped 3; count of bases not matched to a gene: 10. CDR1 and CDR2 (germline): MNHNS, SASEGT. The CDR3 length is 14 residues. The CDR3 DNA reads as TGTGCCAGCCAACAGGGGTACGGGGTCTACGAGCAGTACTTC. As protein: CASQQGYGVYEQYF.

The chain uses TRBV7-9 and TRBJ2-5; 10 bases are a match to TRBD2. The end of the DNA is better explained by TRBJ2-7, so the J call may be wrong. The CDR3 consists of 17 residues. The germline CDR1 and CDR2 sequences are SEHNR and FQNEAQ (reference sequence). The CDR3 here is CASSSEFGLAAYYEQYF. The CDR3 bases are TGTGCCAGCAGCTCGGAATTTGGACTAGCGGCATACTACGAGCAGTACTTC.

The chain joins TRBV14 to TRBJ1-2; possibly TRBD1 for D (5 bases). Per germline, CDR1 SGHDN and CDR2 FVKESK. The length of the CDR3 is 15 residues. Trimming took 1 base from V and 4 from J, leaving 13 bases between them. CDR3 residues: CASSQALGRGYGYTF. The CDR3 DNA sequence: TGTGCCAGCAGCCAAGCGCTTGGGAGGGGCTATGGCTACACCTTC. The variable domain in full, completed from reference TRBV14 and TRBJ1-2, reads EAGVTQFPSHSVIEKGQTVTLRCDPISGHDNLYWYRRVMGKEIKFLLHFVKESKQDESGMPNNRFLAERTGGTYSTLKVQPAELEDSGVYFCASSQALGRGYGYTFGSGTRLTVV.

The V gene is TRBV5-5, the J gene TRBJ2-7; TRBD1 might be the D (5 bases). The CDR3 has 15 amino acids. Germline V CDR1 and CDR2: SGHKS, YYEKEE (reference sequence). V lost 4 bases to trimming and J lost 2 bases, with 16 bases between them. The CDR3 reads CASSPTDWGAYEQYF. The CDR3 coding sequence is TGTGCCAGCAGCCCCACAGATTGGGGCGCCTACGAGCAGTACTTC.

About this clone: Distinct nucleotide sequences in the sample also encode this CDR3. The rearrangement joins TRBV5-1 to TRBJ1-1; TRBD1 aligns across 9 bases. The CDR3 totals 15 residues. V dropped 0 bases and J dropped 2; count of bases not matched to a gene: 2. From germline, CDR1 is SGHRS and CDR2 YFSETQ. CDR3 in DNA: TGCGCCAGCAGCTTGGCGGGACAGGGAAACACTGAAGCTTTCTTT. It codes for CASSLAGQGNTEAFF.

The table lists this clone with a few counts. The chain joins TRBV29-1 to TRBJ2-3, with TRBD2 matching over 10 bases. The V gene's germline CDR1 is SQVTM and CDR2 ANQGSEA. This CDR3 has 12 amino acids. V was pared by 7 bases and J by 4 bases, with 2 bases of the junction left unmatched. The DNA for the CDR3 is TGCAGCGCTAGCGGGGGCCCAGATACGCAGTATTTT. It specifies CSASGGPDTQYF.

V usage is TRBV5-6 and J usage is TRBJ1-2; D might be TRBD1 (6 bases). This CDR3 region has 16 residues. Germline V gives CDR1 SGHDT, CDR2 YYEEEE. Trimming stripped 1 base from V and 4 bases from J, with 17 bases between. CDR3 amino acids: CASSLLQGLGSYGYTF. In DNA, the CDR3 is TGTGCCAGCAGCTTGTTGCAGGGGTTGGGAAGCTATGGCTACACCTTC. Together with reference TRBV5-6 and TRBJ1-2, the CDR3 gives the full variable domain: DAGVTQSPTHLIKTRGQQVTLRCSPKSGHDTVSWYQQALGQGPQFIFQYYEEEERQRGNFPDRFSGHQFPNYSSELNVNALLLGDSALYLCASSLLQGLGSYGYTFGSGTRLTVV.

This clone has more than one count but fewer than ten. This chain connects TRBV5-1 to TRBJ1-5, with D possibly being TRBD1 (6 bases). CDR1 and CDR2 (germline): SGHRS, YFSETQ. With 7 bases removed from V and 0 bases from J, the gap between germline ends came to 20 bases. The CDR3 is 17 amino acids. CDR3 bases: TGCGCCAGCTTGCCTCCGGGACAAATGATTAGCAATCAGCCCCAGCATTTT. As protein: CASLPPGQMISNQPQHF.

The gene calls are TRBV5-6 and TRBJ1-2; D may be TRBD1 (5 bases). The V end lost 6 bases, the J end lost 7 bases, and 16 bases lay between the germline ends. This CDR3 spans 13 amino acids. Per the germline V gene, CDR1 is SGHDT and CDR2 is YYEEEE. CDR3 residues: CASTAGLQVGYTF. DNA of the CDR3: TGTGCCAGCACTGCGGGGCTTCAGGTTGGCTACACCTTC.

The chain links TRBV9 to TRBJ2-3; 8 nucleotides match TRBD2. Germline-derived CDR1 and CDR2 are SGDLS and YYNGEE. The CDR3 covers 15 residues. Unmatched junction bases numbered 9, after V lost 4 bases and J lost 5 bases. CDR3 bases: TGTGCCAGCAGCCCGCGGGGGGCCAGGGGAGATACGCAGTATTTT. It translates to CASSPRGARGDTQYF.

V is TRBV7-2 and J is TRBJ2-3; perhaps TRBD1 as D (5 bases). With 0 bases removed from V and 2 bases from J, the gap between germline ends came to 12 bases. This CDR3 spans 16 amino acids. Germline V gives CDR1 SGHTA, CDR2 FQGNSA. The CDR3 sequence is CASSLAAGLYTDTQYF. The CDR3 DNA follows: TGTGCCAGCAGCTTAGCGGCAGGGCTTTACACAGATACGCAGTATTTT.

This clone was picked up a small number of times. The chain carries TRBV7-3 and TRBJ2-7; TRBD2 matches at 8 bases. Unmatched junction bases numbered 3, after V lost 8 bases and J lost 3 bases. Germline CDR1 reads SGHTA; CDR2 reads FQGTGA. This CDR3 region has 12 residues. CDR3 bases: TGTGCCAGCTGCGGGGGGCACTACGAGCAGTACTTC. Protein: CASCGGHYEQYF.

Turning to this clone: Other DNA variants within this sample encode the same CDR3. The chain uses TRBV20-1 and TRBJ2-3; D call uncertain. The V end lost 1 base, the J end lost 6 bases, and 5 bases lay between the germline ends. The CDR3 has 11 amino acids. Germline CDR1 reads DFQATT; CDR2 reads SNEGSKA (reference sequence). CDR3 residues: CSARVVDTQYF. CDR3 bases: TGCAGTGCTAGAGTAGTGGATACGCAGTATTTT.

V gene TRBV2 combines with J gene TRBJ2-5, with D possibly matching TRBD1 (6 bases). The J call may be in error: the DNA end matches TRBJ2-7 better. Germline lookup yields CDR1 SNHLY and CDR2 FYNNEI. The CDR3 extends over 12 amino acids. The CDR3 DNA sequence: TGTGCCAAAGGACAGAATCCCTACGAGCAGTACTTC. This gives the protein CAKGQNPYEQYF.

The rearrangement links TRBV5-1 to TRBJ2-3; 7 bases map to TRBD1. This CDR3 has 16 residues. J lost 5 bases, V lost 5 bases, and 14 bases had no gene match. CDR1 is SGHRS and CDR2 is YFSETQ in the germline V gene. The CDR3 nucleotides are TGCGCCAGCAGGCGCCGGGACAGTGGTTCCCAAGATACGCAGTATTTT. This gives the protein CASRRRDSGSQDTQYF. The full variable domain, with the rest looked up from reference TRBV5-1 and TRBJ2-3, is KAGVTQTPRYLIKTRGQQVTLSCSPISGHRSVSWYQQTPGQGLQFLFEYFSETQRNKGNFPGRFSGRQFSNSRSEMNVSTLELGDSALYLCASRRRDSGSQDTQYFGPGTRLTVL.

CDR3 nucleotide sequence: TGCGCCAGCAGCTTGGGACAGGCCGGAGGCTATGGCTACACCTTC. This sequence encodes CASSLGQAGGYGYTF. The chain has TRBV5-1 and TRBJ1-2; D is possibly TRBD1 (6 bases). This CDR3 region has 15 residues. V was pared by 0 bases and J by 4 bases, with 13 bases between. The germline CDR1 and CDR2 sequences are SGHRS and YFSETQ.

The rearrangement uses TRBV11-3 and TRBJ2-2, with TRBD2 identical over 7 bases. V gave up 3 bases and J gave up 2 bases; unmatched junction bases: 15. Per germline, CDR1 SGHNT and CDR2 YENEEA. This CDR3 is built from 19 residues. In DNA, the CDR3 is TGTGCCAGCAGCTTTAAGCTGCGGGAGCCCCTCTCAAACACCGGGGAGCTGTTTTTT. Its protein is CASSFKLREPLSNTGELFF.